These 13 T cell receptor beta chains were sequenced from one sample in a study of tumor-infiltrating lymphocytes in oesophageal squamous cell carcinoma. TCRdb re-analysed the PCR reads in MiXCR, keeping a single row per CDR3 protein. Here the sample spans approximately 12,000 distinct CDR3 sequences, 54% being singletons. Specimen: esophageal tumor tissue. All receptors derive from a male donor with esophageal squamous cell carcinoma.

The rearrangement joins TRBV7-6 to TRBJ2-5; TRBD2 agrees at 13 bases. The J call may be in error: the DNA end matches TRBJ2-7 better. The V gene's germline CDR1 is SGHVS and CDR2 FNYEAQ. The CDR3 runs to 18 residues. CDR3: CASSLVPGLAGKSYEQYF. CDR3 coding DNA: TGTGCCAGCAGCCTCGTCCCGGGACTAGCGGGGAAATCCTACGAGCAGTACTTC.

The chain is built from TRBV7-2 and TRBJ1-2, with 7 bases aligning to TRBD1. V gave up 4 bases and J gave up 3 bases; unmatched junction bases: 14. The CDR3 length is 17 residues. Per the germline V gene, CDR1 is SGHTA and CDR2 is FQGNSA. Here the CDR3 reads CASSSQTGTVRDYGYTF. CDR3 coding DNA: TGTGCCAGCAGCTCGCAAACCGGGACAGTTAGGGACTATGGCTACACCTTC.

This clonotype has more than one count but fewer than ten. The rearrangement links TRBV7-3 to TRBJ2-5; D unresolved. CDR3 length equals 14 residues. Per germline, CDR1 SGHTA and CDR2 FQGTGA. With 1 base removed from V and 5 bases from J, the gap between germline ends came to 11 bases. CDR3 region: CASSLSGFGETQYF. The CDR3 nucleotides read TGTGCCAGCAGCTTAAGTGGTTTCGGGGAGACCCAGTACTTC.

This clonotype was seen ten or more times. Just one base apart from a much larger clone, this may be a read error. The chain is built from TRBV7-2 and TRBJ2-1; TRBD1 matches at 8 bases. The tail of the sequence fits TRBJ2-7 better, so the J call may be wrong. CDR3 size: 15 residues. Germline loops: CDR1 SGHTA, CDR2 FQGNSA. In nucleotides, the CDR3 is TGTGCCAGCAGCTTAAGGACAGGGAAGCACAATGAGCAGTACTTC. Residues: CASSLRTGKHNEQYF.

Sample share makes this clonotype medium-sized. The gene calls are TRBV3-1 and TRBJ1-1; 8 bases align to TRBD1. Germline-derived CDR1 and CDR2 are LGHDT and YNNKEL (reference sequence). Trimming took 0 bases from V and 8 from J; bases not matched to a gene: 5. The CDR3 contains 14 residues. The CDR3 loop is CASSQDLAGGEAFF. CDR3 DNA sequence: TGTGCCAGCAGCCAAGACTTGGCAGGGGGCGAAGCTTTCTTT.

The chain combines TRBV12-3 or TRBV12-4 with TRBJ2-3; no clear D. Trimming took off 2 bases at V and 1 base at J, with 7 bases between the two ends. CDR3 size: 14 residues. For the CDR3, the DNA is TGTGCCAGCAGTTTACAGATAGGCACAGATACGCAGTATTTT. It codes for CASSLQIGTDTQYF.

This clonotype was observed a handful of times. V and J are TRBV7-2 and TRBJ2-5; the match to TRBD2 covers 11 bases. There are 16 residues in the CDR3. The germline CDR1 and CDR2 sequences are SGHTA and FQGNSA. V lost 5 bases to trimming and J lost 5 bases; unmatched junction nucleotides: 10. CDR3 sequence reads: CASSDLAGGRRETQYF. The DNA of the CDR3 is TGTGCCAGCAGCGACCTAGCGGGAGGACGGCGGGAGACCCAGTACTTC.

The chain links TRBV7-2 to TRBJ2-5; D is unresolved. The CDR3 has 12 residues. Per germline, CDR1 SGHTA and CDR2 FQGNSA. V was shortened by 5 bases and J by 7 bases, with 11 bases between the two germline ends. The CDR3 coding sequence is TGTGCCAGCAGCCCCTTGCGAGGGACCCAGTACTTC. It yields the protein CASSPLRGTQYF.

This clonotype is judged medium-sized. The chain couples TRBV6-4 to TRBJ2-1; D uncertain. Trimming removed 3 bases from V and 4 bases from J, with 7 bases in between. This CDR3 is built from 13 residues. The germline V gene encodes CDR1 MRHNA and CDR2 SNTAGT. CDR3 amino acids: CASSETHYNEQFF. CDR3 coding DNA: TGTGCCAGCAGTGAGACACATTACAATGAGCAGTTCTTC.

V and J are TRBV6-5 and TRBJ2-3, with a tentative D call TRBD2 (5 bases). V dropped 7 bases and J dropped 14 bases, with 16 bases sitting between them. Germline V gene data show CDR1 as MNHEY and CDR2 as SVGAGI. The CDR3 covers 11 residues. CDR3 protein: CASKNTGELYF. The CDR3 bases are TGTGCCAGCAAGAACACCGGGGAGCTGTATTTT.

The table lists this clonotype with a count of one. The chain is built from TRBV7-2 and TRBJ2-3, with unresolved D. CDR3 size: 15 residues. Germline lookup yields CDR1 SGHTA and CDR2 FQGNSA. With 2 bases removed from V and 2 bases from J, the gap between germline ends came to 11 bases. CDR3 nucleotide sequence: TGTGCCAGCAGCTTAATGGGCCGATTCACAGATACGCAGTATTTT. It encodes CASSLMGRFTDTQYF. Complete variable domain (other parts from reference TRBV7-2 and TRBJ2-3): GAGVSQSPSNKVTEKGKDVELRCDPISGHTALYWYRQSLGQGLEFLIYFQGNSAPDKSGLPSDRFSAERTGGSVSTLTIQRTQQEDSAVYLCASSLMGRFTDTQYFGPGTRLTVL.

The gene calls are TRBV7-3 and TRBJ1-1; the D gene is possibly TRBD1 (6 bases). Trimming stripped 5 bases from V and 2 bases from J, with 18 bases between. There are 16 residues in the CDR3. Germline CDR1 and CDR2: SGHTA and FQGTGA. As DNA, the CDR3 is TGTGCCAGCAGCCCTGGGGCAGGGGTTAGCAACACTGAAGCTTTCTTT. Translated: CASSPGAGVSNTEAFF.

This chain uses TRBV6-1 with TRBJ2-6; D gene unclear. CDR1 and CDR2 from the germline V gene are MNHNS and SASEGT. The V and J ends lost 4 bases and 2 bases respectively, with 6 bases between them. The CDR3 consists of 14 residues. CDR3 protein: CASSGAAGANVLTF. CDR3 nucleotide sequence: TGTGCCAGCAGTGGTGCAGCTGGGGCCAACGTCCTGACTTTC.